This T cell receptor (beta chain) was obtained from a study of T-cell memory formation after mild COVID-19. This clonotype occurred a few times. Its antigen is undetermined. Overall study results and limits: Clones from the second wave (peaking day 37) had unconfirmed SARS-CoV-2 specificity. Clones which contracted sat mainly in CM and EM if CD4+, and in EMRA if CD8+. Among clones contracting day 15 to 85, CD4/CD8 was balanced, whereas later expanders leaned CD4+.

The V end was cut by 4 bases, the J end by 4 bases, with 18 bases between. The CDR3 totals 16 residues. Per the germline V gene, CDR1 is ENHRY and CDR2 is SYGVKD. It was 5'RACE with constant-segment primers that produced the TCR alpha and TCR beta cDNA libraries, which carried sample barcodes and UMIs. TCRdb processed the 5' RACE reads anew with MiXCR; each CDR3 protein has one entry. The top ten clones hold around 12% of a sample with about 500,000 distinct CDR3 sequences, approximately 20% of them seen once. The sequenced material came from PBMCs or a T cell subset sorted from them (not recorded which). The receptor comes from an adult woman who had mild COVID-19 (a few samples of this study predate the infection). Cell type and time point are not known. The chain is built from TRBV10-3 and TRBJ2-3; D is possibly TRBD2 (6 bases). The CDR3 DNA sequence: TGTGCCATCAGTGCTAGGACCGGGGGTCTCTCAGATACGCAGTATTTT. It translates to CAISARTGGLSDTQYF.